Listed below are T cell receptor beta chains from one sample, sequenced in a study of blood T cells in healthy people across ages. TCRdb fed the 5' RACE reads into MiXCR, producing one record per CDR3 protein. Here the sample spans fewer than 900,000 distinct CDR3 sequences, about 42% being singletons. The specimen sequenced was blood. The receptors derive from a woman in her sixties in good health. CDR3s include the opening cysteine and the closing phenylalanine or tryptophan. The D gene is left open where the match is weak. Size is omitted from some rows. Given values are once, few, many or a class for expanded clones.

V,size,D,J,CDR3,DNA
TRBV28,NA,NA,TRBJ2-5,CASSPEISYQETQYF,TGTGCCAGCAGTCCCGAGATCTCGTACCAAGAGACCCAGTACTTC
TRBV15,NA,NA,TRBJ2-5,CATSRSLGGQETQYF,TGTGCCACCAGCCGCTCACTGGGGGGCCAAGAGACCCAGTACTTC
TRBV3-1,NA,NA,TRBJ2-3,CASSQDLQDTQYF,TGTGCCAGCAGCCAAGATCTGCAAGATACGCAGTATTTT
TRBV21-1,NA,NA,TRBJ1-3,CAIRRGGNTIYF,TGTGCCATTCGGCGGGGTGGTAACACCATATATTTT
TRBV20-1,NA,TRBD1,TRBJ2-5,CSARAPGTGFGQYF,TGCAGTGCTAGGGCTCCCGGGACAGGGTTCGGGCAGTACTTC
TRBV5-1,NA,TRBD1,TRBJ1-2,CASSSRGPDYYGYTF,TGCGCCAGCAGTTCCAGGGGGCCGGATTACTATGGCTACACCTTC
TRBV6-2/TRBV6-3,NA,TRBD1,TRBJ1-1,CASSFSGGTAAFF,TGTGCCAGCAGTTTCTCAGGGGGTACGGCAGCTTTCTTT
TRBV9,NA,NA,TRBJ1-6,CASSVAGDSYNSPLHF,TGTGCCAGCAGCGTAGCGGGAGACTCCTATAATTCACCCCTCCACTTT
TRBV7-2,NA,TRBD2,TRBJ2-1,CASSLLRGAGYNEQFF,TGTGCCAGCAGCTTATTGCGGGGGGCCGGCTACAATGAGCAGTTCTTC
TRBV24-1,NA,NA,TRBJ2-3,CATSDFKGTQYF,TGTGCCACCAGTGATTTTAAAGGGACGCAGTATTTT
TRBV6-2/TRBV6-3,NA,NA,TRBJ2-7,CASTQGREQYF,TGTGCCAGCACCCAGGGTCGGGAGCAGTACTTC
TRBV24-1,NA,NA,TRBJ2-3,CATSAVDSTDTQYF,TGTGCCACCAGTGCGGTTGACAGCACAGATACGCAGTATTTT
TRBV7-6,NA,NA,TRBJ2-7,CASSRAGQGVYEQYF,NA
TRBV5-1,NA,TRBD2,TRBJ2-5,CASSSSSPTSGGTIRQETQYF,TGCGCCAGCAGCTCCTCATCCCCGACTAGCGGGGGGACCATACGCCAAGAGACCCAGTACTTC
TRBV6-6,NA,NA,TRBJ1-2,CASSTGGGAATHYGYTF,TGTGCCAGCAGTACCGGGGGGGGGGCTGCTACTCACTATGGCTACACCTTC
TRBV30,NA,TRBD2,TRBJ2-3,CAWRRAGWSDTQYF,TGTGCCTGGAGGCGAGCGGGGTGGTCAGATACGCAGTATTTT
TRBV5-1,NA,NA,TRBJ2-1,CASSLPGPSYNEQFF,TGCGCCAGCAGCTTACCGGGACCTAGCTACAATGAGCAGTTCTTC
TRBV5-1,few,TRBD2,TRBJ2-7,CASSLANQERDYYEQYF,TGCGCCAGCAGCTTGGCCAATCAAGAGCGGGATTACTACGAGCAGTACTTC
TRBV29-1,NA,TRBD2,TRBJ2-3,CSVAGGIADTQYF,TGCAGCGTTGCGGGGGGGATTGCAGATACGCAGTATTTT
TRBV5-1,NA,NA,TRBJ2-3,CASSAEPSTDTQYF,TGCGCCAGCAGCGCCGAGCCAAGCACAGATACGCAGTATTTT
TRBV6-5,few,TRBD1,TRBJ1-1,CASSQSTGRSEAFF,TGTGCCAGCAGTCAATCGACAGGGAGGTCTGAAGCTTTCTTT
TRBV27,NA,NA,TRBJ2-7,CASRALTGNEQYF,TGTGCCAGCAGAGCTCTAACAGGGAACGAGCAGTACTTC
TRBV7-2,NA,NA,TRBJ2-6,CASSLVRTAGANVLTF,TGTGCCAGCAGCTTAGTCAGGACGGCTGGGGCCAACGTCCTGACTTTC
TRBV3-1,few,TRBD2,TRBJ2-2,CASSHQGSGRTGELFF,TGTGCCAGCAGCCACCAAGGGAGCGGGAGAACCGGGGAGCTGTTTTTT
TRBV10-2,few,TRBD2,TRBJ2-3,CASIPLEAGGRDTQYF,TGCGCCAGCATCCCTCTAGAGGCGGGGGGTCGAGATACGCAGTATTTT
TRBV20-1,NA,TRBD2,TRBJ2-3,CSARGPSGRAWDTQYF,TGCAGTGCTAGAGGTCCTAGCGGGAGGGCCTGGGATACGCAGTATTTT
TRBV28,NA,NA,TRBJ1-6,CASTGTSYSPLHF,TGTGCCAGTACCGGGACAAGCTATTCACCCCTCCACTTT
TRBV12-3/TRBV12-4,NA,NA,TRBJ1-5,CASSLGYQPQHF,TGTGCCAGCAGTTTAGGCTATCAGCCCCAGCATTTT
TRBV5-1,few,TRBD1,TRBJ1-2,CASSAATGEGNYGYTF,TGCGCCAGCAGCGCGGCAACAGGGGAGGGGAACTATGGCTACACCTTC
TRBV10-3,NA,TRBD1,TRBJ1-1,CAISERDRGETEAFF,TGCGCCATCAGTGAGAGGGACAGGGGTGAAACTGAAGCTTTCTTT
TRBV12-3/TRBV12-4,few,TRBD1,TRBJ2-7,CASTFPGQDSYEQYF,TGTGCCAGCACTTTCCCGGGACAGGACTCCTACGAGCAGTACTTC
TRBV6-2/TRBV6-3,few,TRBD2,TRBJ2-3,CASSRGGAGTSNTDTQYF,TGTGCCAGCAGCCGCGGCGGCGCCGGGACTAGCAACACAGATACGCAGTATTTT
TRBV7-3,many,TRBD1,TRBJ2-5,CASSSGTGVRETQYF,TGTGCCAGCAGCTCCGGGACAGGGGTTCGGGAGACCCAGTACTTC
TRBV7-3,NA,NA,TRBJ2-3,CASRQDTSDTQYF,TGTGCCAGCAGACAAGACACTTCAGATACGCAGTATTTT
TRBV4-3,NA,NA,TRBJ1-2,CASSQGPQSGARGYTF,TGCGCCAGCAGCCAAGGCCCTCAATCCGGGGCGCGAGGCTACACCTTC
TRBV3-1,NA,NA,TRBJ2-3,CASNQRRGPITDTQYF,TGTGCCAGCAACCAACGGCGGGGGCCGATCACAGATACGCAGTATTTT
TRBV6-2/TRBV6-3,few,NA,TRBJ2-6,CASSLLMAGANVLTF,TGTGCCAGCAGCCTCCTTATGGCTGGGGCCAACGTCCTGACTTTC
TRBV19,NA,NA,TRBJ1-5,CASSPRGEEQPQHF,TGTGCCAGTAGCCCCAGGGGAGAGGAACAGCCCCAGCATTTT
TRBV5-6,NA,NA,TRBJ2-7,CASSPYLGRYEQYF,TGTGCCAGCAGCCCCTACCTGGGTCGATACGAGCAGTACTTC
TRBV10-3,few,TRBD1,TRBJ2-3,CATSEDRGTDTQYF,TGTGCCACCTCCGAGGACAGGGGAACAGATACGCAGTATTTT
TRBV30,few,TRBD1,TRBJ2-1,CAWSVGQGADEQFF,TGTGCCTGGAGTGTAGGACAGGGGGCCGATGAGCAGTTCTTC
TRBV29-1,NA,NA,TRBJ1-2,CSDVGGNYGYTF,TGCAGCGACGTGGGGGGAAACTATGGCTACACCTTC
TRBV5-1,few,NA,TRBJ2-1,CASSLDGFNEQFF,TGTGCCAGCAGCTTAGACGGCTTCAATGAGCAGTTCTTC
TRBV25-1,NA,TRBD1,TRBJ1-6,CASSGGTGYSPLHF,TGTGCCAGCAGTGGAGGGACAGGGTATTCACCCCTCCACTTT
TRBV18,NA,NA,TRBJ2-3,CASSLPISRSSTDTQYF,TGTGCCAGCTCACTCCCGATAAGCCGATCTAGCACAGATACGCAGTATTTT
TRBV29-1,NA,NA,TRBJ1-5,CSVVVDGALDQPQHF,TGCAGCGTTGTCGTCGACGGAGCTTTAGATCAGCCCCAGCATTTT
TRBV6-6,NA,NA,TRBJ1-1,CASSYSKGSGTEAFF,TGTGCCAGCAGTTACTCGAAGGGTTCTGGAACTGAAGCTTTCTTT
TRBV6-5,NA,TRBD2,TRBJ2-1,CASSYSASGSFGEQFF,TGTGCCAGCAGTTACTCGGCTAGCGGGAGCTTTGGTGAGCAGTTCTTC
TRBV20-1,once,NA,TRBJ2-5,CSANDQGETQYF,TGCAGTGCGAATGATCAGGGAGAGACCCAGTACTTC
TRBV7-9,many,TRBD2,TRBJ2-1,CASSLTRASGKFAEQFF,TGTGCCAGCAGCTTAACCCGGGCTAGCGGGAAGTTTGCCGAGCAGTTCTTC